A selection of T cell receptor beta chains follows, all from one sample in a study of T cells expressing NK-cell markers. TCRdb re-called the 5' RACE reads, yielding one record per CDR3 amino acid sequence without DNA. Its table lists about 170,000 distinct CDR3 sequences. The sequenced sample consisted of blood T cells: a sorted CD56 or NKG2C T cell subset, CD4+ or CD8+ T cells, or bulk PBMC T cells (not recorded which). Receptors were obtained from a man aged 18-70 years in good health. The CDR3 runs from the conserved cysteine through the conserved F or W.

j_gene,v_gene,CDR3aa
TRBJ2-2,TRBV20-1,CSAKGLAGGVVTGELFF
TRBJ1-6,TRBV12-3/TRBV12-4,CASSEKRTDSNSPLHF
TRBJ1-2,TRBV27,CASSLGPGRVYGYTF
TRBJ2-7,TRBV9,CASSVGATPSSSYEQYF
TRBJ2-5,TRBV11-2,CASSLVGGYTPETQYF
TRBJ2-5,TRBV6-5,CASSYSVAGGDQETQYF
TRBJ2-7,TRBV7-9,CASSSRDSGTYEQYF
TRBJ1-4,TRBV19,CASRGVENEKLFF
TRBJ2-4,TRBV9,CASSASGGIAKNIQYF
TRBJ2-7,TRBV5-1,CASSPPGTGGTYEQYF
TRBJ2-7,TRBV5-1,CASTAEDSSYEQYF
TRBJ1-2,TRBV6-1,CASSEASYSYYGYTF
TRBJ2-7,TRBV5-8,CASSLEGDPSYEQYF
TRBJ1-4,TRBV7-9,CASSLTGGNEKLFF
TRBJ2-5,TRBV5-6,CASSFWTSGGPQETQYF
TRBJ1-2,TRBV28,CASSPSLGQLNYGYTF
TRBJ2-4,TRBV11-2,CASSSWTSREKNIQYF
TRBJ2-3,TRBV9,CASSVEGGGADTQYF
TRBJ2-7,TRBV2,CASHARGGDSSYEQYF
TRBJ2-2,TRBV7-6,CASSLRIGRARNTGELFF
TRBJ1-1,TRBV12-5,CASGYGINTEAFF
TRBJ1-1,TRBV15,CATRLQEDNLAFF
TRBJ2-1,TRBV11-2,CASSLVRPGEEQFF
TRBJ2-5,TRBV7-9,CASRTPKTGSQETQYF